These 14 T cell receptor beta chains were all obtained from the same sample, sequenced in a study of technical replicates of blood from several donors. Profiled with immunoSEQ multiplex PCR; TCRdb holds only in-frame clones, not every one. The sample holds roughly 14,000 clones; 80% to 85% are singletons and the top ten take under 15%. Sequenced input: PBMCs. The receptor set was obtained from a human donor in good health.

The chain combines TRBV5-1 with TRBJ2-7, with 8 bases identical to TRBD1. Trimming at V came to 4 bases and at J to 4 bases, leaving 10 bases not matched to a gene. The CDR3 has 15 residues. Looked up from germline, CDR1 is SGHRS and CDR2 is YFSETQ. The CDR3 reads CASSTDRGVGYEQYF. Here the CDR3 DNA reads TGCGCCAGCAGCACTGACAGGGGTGTAGGGTACGAGCAGTACTTC.

CDR3: CASSPLMGASNTEAFF. The CDR3 DNA follows: TGTGCCAGTAGTCCCCTCATGGGGGCCTCGAACACTGAAGCTTTCTTT. The chain links TRBV19 to TRBJ1-1; weak D call: TRBD1 (6 bases). The CDR3 has 16 residues. The V end was cut by 5 bases, the J end by 1 base, with 17 bases between. Germline V lookup: CDR1 LNHDA, CDR2 SQIVND (reference sequence).

The table lists this clone with a few counts. J is TRBJ1-2 and V is TRBV28; perhaps TRBD1 as D (6 bases). Trimming removed 3 bases at V and 4 bases at J, with 21 bases between. The germline V gene encodes CDR1 MDHEN and CDR2 SYDVKM. This CDR3 is built from 17 residues. CDR3 loop: CASSLADSFSLSYGYTF. CDR3 nucleotide sequence: TGTGCCAGCAGTTTGGCGGACAGCTTCTCCCTATCCTATGGCTACACCTTC.

The chain uses TRBV6-6 and TRBJ1-2; TRBD1 matches at 8 bases. From germline, CDR1 is MNHNY and CDR2 SVGAGI (reference sequence). Germline trimming cut 11 bases from V and 6 bases from J; bases unmatched to any gene: 5. CDR3 length: 11 amino acids. Here the CDR3 reads CAGGDRNGYTF. The CDR3 DNA reads as TGTGCCGGAGGGGACAGGAATGGCTACACCTTC.

The rearrangement links TRBV5-1 to TRBJ1-2; 12 positions agree with TRBD1. After removal of 3 bases from V and 0 bases from J, the junction contained 6 bases not matched to a gene. The CDR3 sequence is 17 residues long. Germline V gene lookup returns CDR1 SGHRS and CDR2 YFSETQ. CDR3 sequence: CASSSGTGGTANYGYTF. The CDR3, as DNA: TGCGCCAGCAGCTCCGGGACAGGGGGCACAGCTAACTATGGCTACACCTTC.

The V gene is TRBV4-1, the J gene TRBJ2-7, with a tentative D call TRBD1 (5 bases). The CDR3 runs 16 residues. Per the germline V gene, CDR1 is MGHRA and CDR2 is YSYEKL. Trimming pared 3 bases from V and 3 bases from J, leaving 18 bases between. The CDR3 DNA follows: TGCGCCAGCAGCCACTCCACAGGCCTCGCTTACTACGAGCAGTACTTC. Its translation: CASSHSTGLAYYEQYF.

This chain uses TRBV2 with TRBJ2-7, with 11 bases lining up with TRBD2. The CDR3 runs 15 residues. V shed 6 bases, J shed 2 bases, and the junction held 6 bases outside the gene matches. Germline CDR1 and CDR2: SNHLY and FYNNEI. CDR3 in amino acids: CASSPLTSGTYEQYF. In nucleotides, the CDR3 is TGTGCCAGCAGCCCCCTGACTAGCGGGACCTACGAGCAGTACTTC.

The gene calls are TRBV6-1 and TRBJ1-5, with TRBD1 as a possible D gene (6 bases). The V and J ends lost 6 bases and 3 bases respectively, with 12 bases between them. This CDR3 region has 14 residues. Germline V gives CDR1 MNHNS, CDR2 SASEGT. The CDR3, as DNA: TGTGCCAGCAGAGGGCGGGGGGCCAATCAGCCCCAGCATTTT. It encodes CASRGRGANQPQHF.

The CDR3, as DNA: TGTGCCATCAGTGAGTCACAGACAGATAGCAATCAGCCCCAGCATTTT. This gives the protein CAISESQTDSNQPQHF. This chain links TRBV10-3 with TRBJ1-5; D might be TRBD1 (5 bases). From germline, CDR1 is ENHRY and CDR2 SYGVKD. V was trimmed by 0 bases and J by 0 bases, leaving 9 bases between them. The CDR3 loop spans 16 amino acids.

This clone qualifies as medium-sized (0.01 to 0.1%). The chain uses TRBV15 and TRBJ2-7; TRBD1 matches at 7 bases. This CDR3 comprises 15 residues. Per germline, CDR1 LNHNV and CDR2 YYDKDF (reference sequence). The V gene end was trimmed by 5 bases and the J gene end by 0 bases; junction bases not matched to a gene: 7. This CDR3 is CATSVLRDSSYEQYF. The CDR3 DNA reads as TGTGCCACCAGCGTGTTACGGGACAGCTCCTACGAGCAGTACTTC.

V and J are TRBV7-9 and TRBJ2-1; 9 bases fit TRBD2. The CDR3 extends over 15 amino acids. V shed 5 bases and J 0 bases; nucleotides not matched to a gene: 2. Germline CDR1 is SEHNR and CDR2 is FQNEAQ (reference sequence). The CDR3 DNA reads TGTGCCAGCAGCCTTAGCGGGAGCTCCTACAATGAGCAGTTCTTC. It yields the protein CASSLSGSSYNEQFF.

DNA for the CDR3: TGTGCCAGCAGCTTAGATCGGGTGGGTCCTACGCAGTATTTT. Its protein product is CASSLDRVGPTQYF. The rearrangement joins TRBV11-3 to TRBJ2-3; unclear D gene. The ends were cut back, 0 bases at V and 8 bases at J, with 12 bases in the middle. The CDR3 sequence is 14 residues long. Germline V gene sequence: CDR1 SGHNT, CDR2 YENEEA.

The V gene is TRBV7-8, the J gene TRBJ2-7, with 9 bases identical to TRBD2. Germline lookup yields CDR1 SGHVS and CDR2 FQNEAQ. The V and J ends lost 1 base and 2 bases, in that order; junction bases with no gene match: 3. This CDR3 spans 15 amino acids. The CDR3 region is CASSLGLAETYEQYF. The CDR3 coding sequence is TGTGCCAGCAGCTTAGGACTAGCGGAGACCTACGAGCAGTACTTC. Filled out from reference TRBV7-8 and TRBJ2-7, the complete variable domain reads GAGVSQSPRYKVAKRGQDVALRCDPISGHVSLFWYQQALGQGPEFLTYFQNEAQLDKSGLPSDRFFAERPEGSVSTLKIQRTQQEDSAVYLCASSLGLAETYEQYFGPGTRLTVT.

The chain joins TRBV2 to TRBJ2-1; 11 bases agree with TRBD2. After removal of 6 bases from V and 5 bases from J, the junction contained 3 bases not matched to a gene. CDR1 is SNHLY, CDR2 FYNNEI, per germline. The CDR3 sequence is 14 residues long. The CDR3 here is CASRGTSGNNEQFF. The CDR3 bases are TGTGCCAGCAGAGGGACTAGCGGTAACAATGAGCAGTTCTTC.